This TCR beta chain was sequenced during a study of cytomegalovirus exposure and HLA in healthy donors. Assay used: immunoSEQ multiplex PCR; TCRdb lists only in-frame clones, some missing. The table has about 260,000 clones, less than 95% seen once. Points from the study as a whole: In vitro checks showed that a few CMV-associated chains really do target CMV antigens. The authors enumerated over 150 TCR beta chains as linked to cytomegalovirus. It was found in a later analysis that first-cohort TCR clusters tended to co-occur in the approximately 130 validation repertoires.

The CDR3 length is 13 residues. V shed 1 base and J 7 bases; nucleotides not matched to a gene: 0. Per the germline V gene, CDR1 is SSHAT and CDR2 is FNYEAQ (reference sequence). In regard to this clone: Its antigen is still unknown.

The gene calls are TRBV7-7 and TRBJ1-5; 8 positions match TRBD1. Sequencing was done on a sample of PBMCs. The TCR comes from a woman in her thirties in good health and CMV-seronegative. The CDR3 reads CASSLGQGQPQHF. The DNA of the CDR3 is TGTGCCAGCAGCTTAGGACAGGGGCAGCCCCAGCATTTT. The variable domain in full, with the rest retrieved from reference TRBV7-7 and TRBJ1-5, is GAGVSQSPRYKVTKRGQDVTLRCDPISSHATLYWYQQALGQGPEFLTYFNYEAQPDKSGLPSDRFSAERPEGSISTLTIQRTEQRDSAMYRCASSLGQGQPQHFGDGTRLSIL.